This entry lists 28 T cell receptor beta chains sequenced from one sample in a study of early T cells in non-severe SARS-CoV-2 infection. TCRdb ran MiXCR on the 5' RACE reads and lists one entry per CDR3 protein. Seen here are 60,000 to 75,000 distinct CDR3 sequences, over 9.5% observed once, and the top ten hold 5% to 7%. The material was whole blood, obtained at baseline. Receptors were obtained from an adult who was a healthcare worker with PCR-confirmed SARS-CoV-2 infection or an uninfected control (not recorded which).

This clonotype was detected ten times or more. The rearrangement uses TRBV20-1 and TRBJ2-1; TRBD1 aligns across 8 bases. The V gene's germline CDR1 is DFQATT and CDR2 SNEGSKA (reference sequence). The CDR3 loop spans 13 amino acids. Trimming took 0 bases from V and 10 from J; bases not matched to a gene: 5. The CDR3 protein is CSARDPGQAEQFF. The CDR3 nucleotides read TGCAGTGCTAGAGACCCGGGACAGGCGGAGCAGTTCTTC.

This chain connects TRBV20-1 to TRBJ2-1; TRBD2 matches at 10 bases. The CDR3 extends over 16 amino acids. Germline assignment: CDR1 DFQATT and CDR2 SNEGSKA (reference sequence). V lost 4 bases, J lost 6 bases, and 12 bases stayed unmatched. The CDR3 DNA is TGCAGTGCTACCGATAGGACTAGCGGATCCAGCAATGAGCAGTTCTTC. It specifies CSATDRTSGSSNEQFF.

This clonotype occurred many times. Germline is not matched at one junction end, which may reflect a read error. The rearrangement joins TRBV7-7 to TRBJ2-7, with D possibly being TRBD2 (6 bases). Germline V gene sequence: CDR1 SSHAT, CDR2 FNYEAQ (reference sequence). The CDR3 length is 13 residues. The CDR3 region is CASSSARDSEQYF. As DNA, the CDR3 is TGTGCTAGCAGTTCAGCCCGGGACTCCGAGCAGTACTTC.

J is TRBJ2-5 and V is TRBV10-3; tentatively, D is TRBD1 (6 bases). The CDR3 has 13 residues. V shed 4 bases and J shed 2 bases, with 8 bases lying between them. Germline values: CDR1 ENHRY, CDR2 SYGVKD. CDR3 in amino acids: CAISVGQQETQYF. DNA of the CDR3: TGTGCCATCAGTGTAGGACAGCAAGAGACCCAGTACTTC.

The V call is TRBV24-1, the J call TRBJ2-2; D is ambiguous. Trimming took off 7 bases at V and 1 base at J, with 9 bases between the two ends. The germline V gene encodes CDR1 KGHDR and CDR2 SFDVKD. This CDR3 is 14 amino acids long. The DNA of the CDR3 is TGTGCCACCAGGCCCCGACAGAACACCGGGGAGCTGTTTTTT. Its translation is CATRPRQNTGELFF.

The chain couples TRBV4-1 to TRBJ1-1, with 9 bases fitting TRBD1. V shed 1 base and J 5 bases; nucleotides not matched to a gene: 11. The CDR3 loop spans 17 amino acids. Germline values: CDR1 MGHRA, CDR2 YSYEKL. The CDR3 protein is CASSQAGQGRSKTEAFF. For the CDR3, the DNA is TGCGCCAGCAGCCAAGCCGGACAGGGGCGGAGTAAAACTGAAGCTTTCTTT.

This clonotype was recorded a few times. The chain links TRBV4-2 to TRBJ1-4; D may be TRBD1 (5 bases). V was pared by 9 bases and J by 0 bases, with 11 bases between. The CDR3 contains 14 residues. Germline V lookup: CDR1 LGHNA, CDR2 YNFKEQ. Written as DNA, the CDR3 is TGTGCCAGTGGGGCAGACTCAACTAATGAAAAACTGTTTTTT. It is translated as CASGADSTNEKLFF.

The DNA for the CDR3 is TGCAGTGCGGAGTCAGGGGGACGCGAGCAGTACTTC. Translation gives CSAESGGREQYF. This sequence joins TRBV20-1 and TRBJ2-7, with 7 bases aligning to TRBD1. Germline V lookup: CDR1 DFQATT, CDR2 SNEGSKA (reference sequence). V trimming: 6 bases; J trimming: 6 bases; junction bases outside the gene matches: 8. The CDR3 contains 12 residues.

The chain has TRBV5-1 and TRBJ2-1; D ambiguous. The germline V and J ends were trimmed by 0 bases and 4 bases, with 5 bases remaining between them. The CDR3 runs 13 residues. Germline V gene lookup returns CDR1 SGHRS and CDR2 YFSETQ. Here the CDR3 DNA reads TGCGCCAGCAGCTTGGGGACGTACAATGAGCAGTTCTTC. Encoded protein: CASSLGTYNEQFF.

The rearrangement joins TRBV10-3 to TRBJ2-3; D not resolved. Germline CDR1 ENHRY, CDR2 SYGVKD. Trimming cost V 10 bases and J 5 bases, with 13 bases left between them. This CDR3 comprises 12 residues. CDR3 residues: CATTWNLDTQYF. CDR3 bases: TGTGCCACCACATGGAACTTAGATACGCAGTATTTT.

This clonotype has a handful of counts. J is TRBJ2-1 and V is TRBV6-2 or TRBV6-3; D is perhaps TRBD2 (6 bases). The CDR3 is made up of 13 amino acids. Germline CDR1 reads MNHEY; CDR2 reads SVGEGT. The ends were cut back, 8 bases at V and 1 base at J, with 9 bases in the middle. The CDR3 nucleotides read TGTGCCAGCGGGAGGCTATCCTACAATGAGCAGTTCTTC. It yields the protein CASGRLSYNEQFF.

The chain recombines TRBV5-1 with TRBJ2-4; D is uncertain. The CDR3 consists of 13 residues. Deletions cut 0 bases from V and 9 bases from J, with 10 bases between. Germline CDR1 reads SGHRS; CDR2 reads YFSETQ. Here the CDR3 DNA reads TGCGCCAGCAGCTTGGAAGGGTCGCGCATTCAGTACTTC. Its protein product is CASSLEGSRIQYF.

This clonotype appeared many times. This chain uses TRBV27 with TRBJ2-1, with no clear D. The germline gives CDR1 MNHEY, CDR2 SMNVEV (reference sequence). V was trimmed by 4 bases and J by 5 bases, leaving 15 bases between them. The CDR3 consists of 15 residues. The DNA of the CDR3 is TGTGCCAGCAGTTACCGAAGATCCAGAAACAATGAGCAGTTCTTC. This codes for CASSYRRSRNNEQFF.

This clonotype was found many times. This chain uses TRBV24-1 with TRBJ2-2; D perhaps matches TRBD2 (5 bases). V was pared by 4 bases and J by 6 bases, with 11 bases between. This CDR3 comprises 14 residues. Germline-derived CDR1 and CDR2 are KGHDR and SFDVKD. CDR3 amino acids: CATSEPTSAGELFF. In nucleotides, the CDR3 is TGTGCCACCAGTGAGCCTACTAGTGCCGGGGAGCTGTTTTTT.

This clonotype was seen repeatedly, ten times or more. The chain employs TRBV6-2 or TRBV6-3 and TRBJ2-7; D is uncertain. V was clipped by 2 bases and J by 2 bases, with 4 bases between them. Germline V gene data show CDR1 as MNHEY and CDR2 as SVGEGT. The CDR3 runs 12 residues. CDR3 DNA sequence: TGTGCCAGCAGTTACGGAACCTACGAGCAGTACTTC. As protein: CASSYGTYEQYF.

This sequence joins TRBV14 and TRBJ2-1; D may match TRBD1 or TRBD2 (5 bases each). CDR1 and CDR2 (germline): SGHDN, FVKESK. The CDR3 has 13 amino acids. The V and J ends lost 4 bases and 4 bases respectively, with 8 bases between them. As DNA, the CDR3 is TGTGCCAGCAGCCGGGACGGGTACAATGAGCAGTTCTTC. Encoded protein: CASSRDGYNEQFF.

The V gene is TRBV6-6, the J gene TRBJ2-5, with 9 bases fitting TRBD2. The V gene end was trimmed by 8 bases and the J gene end by 6 bases; junction bases not matched to a gene: 16. The CDR3 consists of 16 residues. The germline V gene has CDR1 MNHNY and CDR2 SVGAGI (reference sequence). The CDR3 protein is CASAQAGGFNLKTQYF. CDR3 bases: TGTGCCAGCGCTCAAGCGGGAGGTTTTAATTTAAAGACCCAGTACTTC.

V is TRBV7-2 and J is TRBJ2-1; a possible D gene is TRBD2 (6 bases). The CDR3 is 17 residues long. CDR1 SGHTA and CDR2 FQGNSA come from the germline V gene. V lost 5 bases, J lost 0 bases, and 17 bases lay in between. The CDR3 protein is CASSLLPRGSSYNEQFF. The DNA of the CDR3 is TGTGCCAGCAGCCTCTTACCCCGGGGGAGCTCCTACAATGAGCAGTTCTTC.

This clonotype was seen a few times. This chain joins TRBV3-1 and TRBJ2-5; no reliable D call. V was cut by 1 base and J by 0 bases, with 6 bases left in between. CDR3 length equals 14 residues. Germline CDR1 LGHDT, CDR2 YNNKEL (reference sequence). CDR3 residues: CASSQGVHQETQYF. The CDR3 DNA reads as TGTGCCAGCAGCCAAGGGGTCCACCAAGAGACCCAGTACTTC.

This clonotype was detected many times. V is TRBV9 and J is TRBJ2-1, with 11 nucleotides matching TRBD2. The CDR3 totals 15 residues. J was trimmed by 9 bases and V by 1 base; bases with no gene match: 6. Germline V gene sequence: CDR1 SGDLS, CDR2 YYNGEE. The CDR3 DNA follows: TGTGCCAGCAGCGTAACGACTAGCGGGGCGGGTGAGCAGTTCTTC. It codes for CASSVTTSGAGEQFF. The variable domain in full, with the rest retrieved from reference TRBV9 and TRBJ2-1, is DSGVTQTPKHLITATGQRVTLRCSPRSGDLSVYWYQQSLDQGLQFLIQYYNGEERAKGNILERFSAQQFPDLHSELNLSSLELGDSALYFCASSVTTSGAGEQFFGPGTRLTVL.

J is TRBJ2-2 and V is TRBV6-2 or TRBV6-3; TRBD2 agrees at 7 bases. The V gene end was trimmed by 2 bases and the J gene end by 5 bases; junction bases not matched to a gene: 11. The CDR3 runs 17 residues. Germline V gives CDR1 MNHEY, CDR2 SVGEGT. The CDR3 is CASSYAFFSGSTGELFF. The CDR3 DNA sequence: TGTGCCAGCAGTTACGCCTTCTTTAGCGGGTCAACCGGGGAGCTGTTTTTT.

This clonotype turned up a few times. The J gene is TRBJ1-6, the V gene TRBV5-1; no definite D call. This CDR3 is built from 14 residues. The V end lost 0 bases, the J end lost 8 bases, and 9 bases lay between the germline ends. Germline-derived CDR1 and CDR2 are SGHRS and YFSETQ. DNA for the CDR3: TGCGCCAGCAGCTTGGGGCACAAGGATTCACCCCTCCACTTT. Protein product: CASSLGHKDSPLHF.

This clonotype appeared many times. The chain couples TRBV2 to TRBJ2-5; D perhaps matches TRBD1 (5 bases). CDR1 is SNHLY and CDR2 is FYNNEI in the germline V gene. Trimming left V 3 bases short and J 3 bases short, with 8 bases between. There are 13 residues in the CDR3. The CDR3 spells CASSEHRKETQYF. CDR3 DNA: TGTGCCAGCAGTGAGCACAGGAAAGAGACCCAGTACTTC.

The chain is built from TRBV30 and TRBJ2-3; 7 positions match TRBD1. There are 15 residues in the CDR3. V was clipped by 4 bases and J by 0 bases; unmatched bases: 7. Germline CDR1 is GTSNPN and CDR2 is SVGIG (reference sequence). CDR3 in DNA: TGTGCCTGGACCAGGGACAGCTCTAGCACAGATACGCAGTATTTT. Protein product: CAWTRDSSSTDTQYF.

This clonotype was seen at least ten times. V gene TRBV19 combines with J gene TRBJ2-7, with D hard to call. This CDR3 comprises 11 residues. Germline CDR1 is LNHDA and CDR2 is SQIVND (reference sequence). Trimming removed 5 bases at V and 2 bases at J, with 4 bases between. CDR3: CASSLPYEQYF. For the CDR3, the DNA is TGTGCCAGTAGTTTGCCCTACGAGCAGTACTTC.

This clonotype was recorded at least ten times. This chain links TRBV29-1 with TRBJ1-3, with D possibly matching TRBD1 (5 bases). Germline CDR1 is SQVTM and CDR2 is ANQGSEA. This CDR3 region has 13 residues. Trimming pared 4 bases from V and 4 bases from J, leaving 11 bases between. Written as DNA, the CDR3 is TGCAGCGTTGGCCGGGACGGAGGAAACACCATATATTTT. Its protein is CSVGRDGGNTIYF. The full variable domain, its missing parts supplied by reference TRBV29-1 and TRBJ1-3, is SAVISQKPSRDICQRGTSLTIQCQVDSQVTMMFWYRQQPGQSLTLIATANQGSEATYESGFVIDKFPISRPNLTFSTLTVSNMSPEDSSIYLCSVGRDGGNTIYFGEGSWLTVV.

The CDR3 region has the DNA TGCAGTGCTAAGGGTGGCGTTCATAGCAATCAGCCCCAGCATTTT. Translation gives CSAKGGVHSNQPQHF. The rearrangement links TRBV20-1 to TRBJ1-5; D is uncertain. Germline lookup yields CDR1 DFQATT and CDR2 SNEGSKA (reference sequence). CDR3 length: 15 residues. Trimming took off 4 bases at V and 0 bases at J, with 13 bases between the two ends.

The table lists this clonotype with a count of one. V usage is TRBV29-1 and J usage is TRBJ2-2; a weak D match, TRBD2 (6 bases). V lost 6 bases, J lost 0 bases, and 14 bases lay in between. The germline V gene has CDR1 SQVTM and CDR2 ANQGSEA. The CDR3 runs to 15 residues. Here the CDR3 reads CSVGRDSANTGELFF. The DNA of the CDR3 is TGCAGCGTCGGCAGGGACTCGGCGAACACCGGGGAGCTGTTTTTT.